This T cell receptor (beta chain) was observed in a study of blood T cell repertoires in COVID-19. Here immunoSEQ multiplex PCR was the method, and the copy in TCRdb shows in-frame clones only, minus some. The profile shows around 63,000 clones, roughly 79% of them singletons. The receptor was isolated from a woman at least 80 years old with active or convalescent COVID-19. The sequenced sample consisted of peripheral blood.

The CDR3 sequence: CASSQLPGDLNEQFF. The CDR3 nucleotides read TGTGCCAGCAGCCAATTACCGGGGGATCTCAATGAGCAGTTCTTC. The V and J genes are TRBV3-1 (or the pseudogene TRBV3-2) and TRBJ2-1, with D perhaps matching TRBD2 (6 bases). Germline lookup yields CDR1 LGHDT and CDR2 YNNKEL (reference sequence). The CDR3 contains 15 residues. Trimming took 2 bases from V and 6 from J, leaving 14 bases between them.